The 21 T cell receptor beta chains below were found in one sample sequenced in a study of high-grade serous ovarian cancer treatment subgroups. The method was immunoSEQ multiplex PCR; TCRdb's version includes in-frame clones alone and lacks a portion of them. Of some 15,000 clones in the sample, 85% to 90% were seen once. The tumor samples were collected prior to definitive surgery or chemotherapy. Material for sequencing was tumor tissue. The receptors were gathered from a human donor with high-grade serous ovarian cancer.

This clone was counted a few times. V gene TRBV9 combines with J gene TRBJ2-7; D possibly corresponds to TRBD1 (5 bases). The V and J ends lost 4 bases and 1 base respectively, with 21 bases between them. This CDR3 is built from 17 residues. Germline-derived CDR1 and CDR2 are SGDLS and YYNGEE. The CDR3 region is CASSHNSQVPNSYEQYF. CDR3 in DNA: TGTGCCAGCAGCCACAATTCACAGGTTCCTAATTCCTACGAGCAGTACTTC.

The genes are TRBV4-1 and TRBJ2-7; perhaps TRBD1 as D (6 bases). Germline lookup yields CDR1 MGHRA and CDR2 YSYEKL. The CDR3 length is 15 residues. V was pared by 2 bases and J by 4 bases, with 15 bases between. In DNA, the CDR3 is TGCGCCAGCAGCCAAAGCTCGACAGGAGTTTACGAGCAGTACTTC. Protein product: CASSQSSTGVYEQYF.

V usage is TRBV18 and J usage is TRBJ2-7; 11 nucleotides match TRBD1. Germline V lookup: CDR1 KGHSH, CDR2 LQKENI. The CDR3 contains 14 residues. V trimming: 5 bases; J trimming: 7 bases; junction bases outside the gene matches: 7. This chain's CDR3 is CASSSGQGVREQYF. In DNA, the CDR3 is TGTGCCAGCTCATCGGGACAGGGGGTTAGAGAGCAGTACTTC.

The CDR3 DNA reads TGTGCCAGCTCGGACAGAAACTATGGCTACACCTTC. Protein product: CASSDRNYGYTF. The rearrangement uses TRBV18 and TRBJ1-2; possible D gene TRBD1, 6 bases. V was trimmed by 6 bases and J by 2 bases, leaving 7 bases between them. From germline, CDR1 is KGHSH and CDR2 LQKENI. The CDR3 is 12 residues long.

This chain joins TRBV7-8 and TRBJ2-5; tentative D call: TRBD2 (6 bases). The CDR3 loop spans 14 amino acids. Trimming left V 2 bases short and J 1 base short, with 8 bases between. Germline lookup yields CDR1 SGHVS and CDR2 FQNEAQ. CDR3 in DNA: TGTGCCAGCAGCTTACAGGGAGGCCAAGAGACCCAGTACTTC. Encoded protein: CASSLQGGQETQYF.

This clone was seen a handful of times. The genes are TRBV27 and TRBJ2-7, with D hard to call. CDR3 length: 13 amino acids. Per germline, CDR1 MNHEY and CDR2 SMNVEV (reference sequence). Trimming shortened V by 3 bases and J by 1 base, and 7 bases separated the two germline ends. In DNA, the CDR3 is TGTGCCAGCAGTTTTACATCGTCCTACGAGCAGTACTTC. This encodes CASSFTSSYEQYF.

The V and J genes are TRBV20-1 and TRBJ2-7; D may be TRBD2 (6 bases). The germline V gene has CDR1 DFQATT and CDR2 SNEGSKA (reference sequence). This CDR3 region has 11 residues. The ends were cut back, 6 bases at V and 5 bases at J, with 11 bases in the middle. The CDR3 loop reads CSAARLDEQYF. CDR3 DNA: TGCAGTGCCGCCAGACTAGACGAGCAGTACTTC.

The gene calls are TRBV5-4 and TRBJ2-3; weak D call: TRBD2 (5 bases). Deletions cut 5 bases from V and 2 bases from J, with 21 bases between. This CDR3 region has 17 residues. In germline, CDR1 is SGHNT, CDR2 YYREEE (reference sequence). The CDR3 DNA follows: TGTGCCAGCAGTCGTAAGACTGATCCGACTACCACAGATACGCAGTATTTT. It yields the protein CASSRKTDPTTTDTQYF.

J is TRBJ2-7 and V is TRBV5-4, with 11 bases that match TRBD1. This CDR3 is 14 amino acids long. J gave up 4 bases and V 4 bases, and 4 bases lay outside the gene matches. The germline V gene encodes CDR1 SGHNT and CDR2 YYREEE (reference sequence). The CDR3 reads CASSQGQGAYEQYF. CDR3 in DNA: TGTGCCAGCAGCCAAGGACAGGGGGCATACGAGCAGTACTTC.

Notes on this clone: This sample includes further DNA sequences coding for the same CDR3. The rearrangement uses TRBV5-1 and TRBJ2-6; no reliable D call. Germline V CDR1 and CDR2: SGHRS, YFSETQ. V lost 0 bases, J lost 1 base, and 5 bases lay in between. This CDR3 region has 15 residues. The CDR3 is CASSLGSSGANVLTF. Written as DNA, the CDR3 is TGCGCCAGCAGCTTGGGAAGTTCTGGGGCCAACGTCCTGACTTTC.

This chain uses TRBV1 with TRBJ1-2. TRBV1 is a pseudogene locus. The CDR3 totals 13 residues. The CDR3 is CTSSQSPNYGYTF. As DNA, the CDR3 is TGCACCAGCAGCCAATCTCCTAACTATGGCTACACCTTC.

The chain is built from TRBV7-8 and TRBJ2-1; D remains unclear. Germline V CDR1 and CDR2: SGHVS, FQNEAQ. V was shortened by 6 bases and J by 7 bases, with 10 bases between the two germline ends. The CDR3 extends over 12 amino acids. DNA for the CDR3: TGTGCCAGCAGGGCAACGGCAAATGAGCAGTTCTTC. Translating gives CASRATANEQFF. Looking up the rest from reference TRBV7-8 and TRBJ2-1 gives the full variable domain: GAGVSQSPRYKVAKRGQDVALRCDPISGHVSLFWYQQALGQGPEFLTYFQNEAQLDKSGLPSDRFFAERPEGSVSTLKIQRTQQEDSAVYLCASRATANEQFFGPGTRLTVL.

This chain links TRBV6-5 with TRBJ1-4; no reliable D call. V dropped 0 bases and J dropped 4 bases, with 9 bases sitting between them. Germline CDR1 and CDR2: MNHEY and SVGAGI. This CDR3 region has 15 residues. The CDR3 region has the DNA TGTGCCAGCAGTTACTCGCGGGGAGGTAATGAAAAACTGTTTTTT. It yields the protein CASSYSRGGNEKLFF.

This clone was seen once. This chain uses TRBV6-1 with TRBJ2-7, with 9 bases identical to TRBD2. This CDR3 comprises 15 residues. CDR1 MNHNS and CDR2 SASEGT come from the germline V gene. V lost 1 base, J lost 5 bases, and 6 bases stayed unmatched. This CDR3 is CASSEVASGDDEQYF. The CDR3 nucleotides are TGTGCCAGCAGTGAAGTGGCTAGCGGGGATGACGAGCAGTACTTC.

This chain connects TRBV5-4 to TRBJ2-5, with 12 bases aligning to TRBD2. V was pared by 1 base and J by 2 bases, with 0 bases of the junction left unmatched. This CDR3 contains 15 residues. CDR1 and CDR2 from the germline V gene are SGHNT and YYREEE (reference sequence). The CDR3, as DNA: TGTGCCAGCAGCTTGACTAGCGGGGGGCAAGAGACCCAGTACTTC. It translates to CASSLTSGGQETQYF.

CDR3 DNA: TGTGCCAGCAGCTTGTTCGGGACCCCCATCGAGCAGTACTTC. The encoded protein is CASSLFGTPIEQYF. The genes are TRBV7-8 and TRBJ2-5; D may be TRBD1 or TRBD2 (5 bases each). The J call is uncertain, as TRBJ2-7 better fits the DNA end. CDR1 is SGHVS, CDR2 FQNEAQ, per germline. CDR3 length: 14 amino acids.

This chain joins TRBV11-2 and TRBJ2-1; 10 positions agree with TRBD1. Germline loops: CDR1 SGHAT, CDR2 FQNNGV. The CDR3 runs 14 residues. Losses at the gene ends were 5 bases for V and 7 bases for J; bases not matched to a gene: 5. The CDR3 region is CASSRQGAGNEQFF. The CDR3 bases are TGTGCCAGCAGCCGACAGGGGGCGGGAAATGAGCAGTTCTTC.

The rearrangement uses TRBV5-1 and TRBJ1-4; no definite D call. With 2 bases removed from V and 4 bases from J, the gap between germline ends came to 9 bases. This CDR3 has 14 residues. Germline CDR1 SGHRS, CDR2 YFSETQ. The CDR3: CASSLGSLNEKLFF. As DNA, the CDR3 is TGCGCCAGCAGCTTAGGCAGCCTTAATGAAAAACTGTTTTTT.

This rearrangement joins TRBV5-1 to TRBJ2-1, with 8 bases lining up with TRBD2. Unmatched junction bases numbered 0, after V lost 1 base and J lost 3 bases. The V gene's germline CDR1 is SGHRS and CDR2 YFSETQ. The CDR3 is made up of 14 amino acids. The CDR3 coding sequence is TGCGCCAGCAGCTTGCGGGGGGGCTACAATGAGCAGTTCTTC. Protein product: CASSLRGGYNEQFF. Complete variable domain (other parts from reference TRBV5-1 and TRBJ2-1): KAGVTQTPRYLIKTRGQQVTLSCSPISGHRSVSWYQQTPGQGLQFLFEYFSETQRNKGNFPGRFSGRQFSNSRSEMNVSTLELGDSALYLCASSLRGGYNEQFFGPGTRLTVL.

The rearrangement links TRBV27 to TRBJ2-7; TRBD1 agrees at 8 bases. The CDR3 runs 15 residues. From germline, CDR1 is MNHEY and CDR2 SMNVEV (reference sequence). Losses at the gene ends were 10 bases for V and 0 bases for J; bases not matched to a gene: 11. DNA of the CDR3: TGTGCCACCCGAAGAGGGACAGGCCGCTCCTACGAGCAGTACTTC. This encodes CATRRGTGRSYEQYF.

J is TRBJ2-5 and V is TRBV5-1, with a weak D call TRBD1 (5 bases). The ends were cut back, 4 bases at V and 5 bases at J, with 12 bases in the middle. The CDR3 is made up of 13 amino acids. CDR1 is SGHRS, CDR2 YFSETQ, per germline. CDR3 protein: CASSPKGAETQYF. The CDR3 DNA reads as TGCGCCAGCAGCCCAAAAGGGGCGGAGACCCAGTACTTC.